This TCR beta chain emerged from a study of shared T cell receptors in the human thymus. V lost 3 bases and J lost 6, with 8 bases in between. The CDR3 extends over 11 amino acids. Germline V gene data show CDR1 as DFQATT and CDR2 as SNEGSKA (reference sequence). Clones were read by immunoSEQ multiplex PCR, and TCRdb kept only the in-frame ones, dropping some. The sample has 500,000 to 750,000 clones; roughly 90% are singletons. This sample was also put to use in a study of human thymus T cells. This second report adds: Infants served as donors; they were healthy and Finnish and were having corrective surgery for congenital heart defects. Resections removed during corrective heart surgery provided the thymus tissue used. Reports from related research described highly overlapping thymic repertoires among unrelated individuals.

The V and J genes are TRBV20-1 and TRBJ1-2; D ambiguous. This TCR came from a boy younger than two with a congenital heart defect. The sequencing sample was made of thymocytes. CDR3 region: CSASWQNGYTF. CDR3 nucleotide sequence: TGCAGTGCTAGCTGGCAGAATGGCTACACCTTC.